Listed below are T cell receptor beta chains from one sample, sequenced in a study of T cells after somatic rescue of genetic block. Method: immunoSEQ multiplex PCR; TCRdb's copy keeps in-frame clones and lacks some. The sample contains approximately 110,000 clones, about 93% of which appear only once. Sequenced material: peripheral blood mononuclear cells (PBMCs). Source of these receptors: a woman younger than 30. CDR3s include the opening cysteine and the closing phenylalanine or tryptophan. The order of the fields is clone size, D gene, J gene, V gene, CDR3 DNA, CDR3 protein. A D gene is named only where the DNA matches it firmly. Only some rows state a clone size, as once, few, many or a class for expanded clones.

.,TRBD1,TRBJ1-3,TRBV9,TGTGCCAGCAGCGTAGCCGGGACAGGGTTGGGAAACACCATATATTTT,CASSVAGTGLGNTIYF
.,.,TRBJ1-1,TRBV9,TGTGCCAGCAGCGTAGTAACGAACACTGAAGCTTTCTTT,CASSVVTNTEAFF
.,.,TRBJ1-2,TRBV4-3,TGCGCCAGCAGCCGCTTAAAGTTCGACAGTCTCTATGGCTACACCTTC,CASSRLKFDSLYGYTF
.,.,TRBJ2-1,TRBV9,TGTGCCAGCAGCGTAGCGGGGGACTCCTACAATGAGCAGTTCTTC,CASSVAGDSYNEQFF
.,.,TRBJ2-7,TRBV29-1,TGCAGCGTTGAATTTCGGTCGCAGGGGATATCCTACGAGCAGTACTTC,CSVEFRSQGISYEQYF
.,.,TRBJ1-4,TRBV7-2,TGTGCCAGCAGCTTAGAATTCGGCAGGGGCGAAAAACTGTTTTTT,CASSLEFGRGEKLFF
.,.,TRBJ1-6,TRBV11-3,TGTGCCAGCAGCCCAACAGCACCGGGGAATTCACCCCTCCACTTT,CASSPTAPGNSPLHF
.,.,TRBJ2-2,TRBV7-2,TGTGCCAGCAAATCCGGGGAGCTGTTTTTT,CASKSGELFF
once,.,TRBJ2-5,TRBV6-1,TGTGCCAGCAGCAGGGGGGGGCAAGAGACCCAGTACTTC,CASSRGGQETQYF
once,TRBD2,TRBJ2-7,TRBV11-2,TGTGCCAGCAGCCGGGGGGTAGGAACCCCCTACGAGCAGTACTTC,CASSRGVGTPYEQYF
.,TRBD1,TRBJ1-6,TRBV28,TGTGCCAGCAGTTTCCTCCGCCGACAGGGAGTAGATTCACCCCTCCACTTT,CASSFLRRQGVDSPLHF
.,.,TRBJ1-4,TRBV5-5,TGTGCCAGCAGCTCCCGGCAAACTAATGAAAAACTGTTTTTT,CASSSRQTNEKLFF
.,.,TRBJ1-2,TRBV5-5,TGTGCCAGCAGCTTCAACAGGGAGGATGGCTACACCTTC,CASSFNREDGYTF
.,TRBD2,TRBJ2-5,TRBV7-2,TGTGCCAGCAGCCCGGGACTAGCGGGGGTGAGAGAGACCCAGTACTTC,CASSPGLAGVRETQYF
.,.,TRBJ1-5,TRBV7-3,TGTGCCAGCCGATTTCAAAACGTTATTTTCCCCCAGCATTTT,CASRFQNVIFPQHF
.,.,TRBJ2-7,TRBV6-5,TGTGCCAGCACCGCTTCGGGGAACGACGAGCAGTACTTC,CASTASGNDEQYF
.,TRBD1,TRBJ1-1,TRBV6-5,TGTGCCAGCAGCCCAGGACAGGGAGGAACTGAAGCTTTCTTT,CASSPGQGGTEAFF
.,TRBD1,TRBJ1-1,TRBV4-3,TGCGCCAGCAGCCAAGATCGACAGGGTACGAACACTGAAGCTTTCTTT,CASSQDRQGTNTEAFF
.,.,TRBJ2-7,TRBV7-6,TGTGCCAGCAGCTTAGTTGCGGGCGGCGAGCAGTACTTC,CASSLVAGGEQYF
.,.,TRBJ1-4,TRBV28,TGTGCCAGCAGCTCCCCCCAAAGCGGTAATGAAAAACTGTTTTTT,CASSSPQSGNEKLFF
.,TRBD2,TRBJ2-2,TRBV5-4,TGTGCCAGCAGCTTGCCGAGGGGACTAGACACCGGGGAGCTGTTTTTT,CASSLPRGLDTGELFF
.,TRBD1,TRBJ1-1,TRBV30,TGTGCCTGGAAAGGGACAGGGCCTAACACTGAAGCTTTCTTT,CAWKGTGPNTEAFF
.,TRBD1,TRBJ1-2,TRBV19,TGTGCCAGCCTTTTGCTCTCGGGACAGGGGGATGGAGGCTACACCTTC,CASLLLSGQGDGGYTF
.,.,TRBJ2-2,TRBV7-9,TGTGCCAGCAGCTTAAACAGGGAAACCGGGGAGCTGTTTTTT,CASSLNRETGELFF
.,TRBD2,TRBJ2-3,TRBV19,TGTGCCAGTAGTCCTACTAGCGGGGGGGCAGATACGCAGTATTTT,CASSPTSGGADTQYF
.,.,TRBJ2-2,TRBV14,TGTGCCAGCAGCCATCCCAGGGACTGGTCCGCGACCGGGGAGCTGTTTTTT,CASSHPRDWSATGELFF
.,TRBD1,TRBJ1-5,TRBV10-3,TGTGCCATCAGTGAGTCCGGACAGGGTGGCCATAGCAATCAGCCCCAGCATTTT,CAISESGQGGHSNQPQHF
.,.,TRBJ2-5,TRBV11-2,TGTGCCAGCACCCCGCCGGGGTACCAAGAGACCCAGTACTTC,CASTPPGYQETQYF
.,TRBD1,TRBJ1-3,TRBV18,TGTGCCAGCTCACCACGGGGACAGGGGCCTAGCTCTGGAAACACCATATATTTT,CASSPRGQGPSSGNTIYF
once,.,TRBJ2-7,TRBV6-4,TGTGCCAGACTTAAGGCAGGCCTCGAGCAGTACTTC,CARLKAGLEQYF
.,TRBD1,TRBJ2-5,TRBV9,TGTGCCAGCAGCGTAGGGGACAGCGGAGTTGAGACCCAGTACTTC,CASSVGDSGVETQYF
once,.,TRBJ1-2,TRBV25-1,TGTGCCAGCAGTGATGGGAGCTATGGCTACACCTTC,CASSDGSYGYTF
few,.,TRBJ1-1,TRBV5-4,TGTGCCAGCAGCGTGGGACTCACGGGACCTACTGAAGCTTTCTTT,CASSVGLTGPTEAFF
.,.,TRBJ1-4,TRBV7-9,TGTGCCAGCGTAGGGGGGGCTGAAAAACTGTTTTTT,CASVGGAEKLFF
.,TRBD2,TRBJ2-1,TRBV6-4,TGTGCCAGCAGTGACTCGATCTCTAGCGGGGGGGCCCATGAGCAGTTCTTC,CASSDSISSGGAHEQFF
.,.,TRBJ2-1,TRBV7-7,TGTGCCAGCAGCCTGACCCTAGGGGGGCGGGAGCAGTTCTTC,CASSLTLGGREQFF
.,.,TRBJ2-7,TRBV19,TGTGCCAGTAGTATTAGGGGACCAGGTAACGAGCAGTACTTC,CASSIRGPGNEQYF
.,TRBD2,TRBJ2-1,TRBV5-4,TGTGCCAGCAGCTTAAGGACTAGCGGGGGGAATGAGCAGTTCTTC,CASSLRTSGGNEQFF
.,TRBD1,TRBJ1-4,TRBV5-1,TGCGCCAGCAGCTTGGTAACGGGGCAGGGGGATGAAAAACTGTTTTTT,CASSLVTGQGDEKLFF
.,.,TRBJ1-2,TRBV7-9,TGTGCCAGCAGCTTAGGGAGAGAGGGCTACACCTTC,CASSLGREGYTF
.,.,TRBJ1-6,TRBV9,TGTGCCAGCAGCGTAGCGGGGGGCAATTCACCCCTCCACTTT,CASSVAGGNSPLHF
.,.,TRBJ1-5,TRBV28,TGTGCCAGCGCCGACAGGTATAGCAATCAGCCCCAGCATTTT,CASADRYSNQPQHF
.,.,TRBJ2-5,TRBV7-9,TGTGCCAGCAGCCCTCGGGCGGTTCAAGAGACCCAGTACTTC,CASSPRAVQETQYF
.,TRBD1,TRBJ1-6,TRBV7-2,TGTGCCAGCAGCTCGGGACAGGGCGAGAATTCACCCCTCCACTTT,CASSSGQGENSPLHF
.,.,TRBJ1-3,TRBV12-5,TGTGCTAGTGGTTTGGTACCGGGGGGCGCTGGAAACACCATATATTTT,CASGLVPGGAGNTIYF
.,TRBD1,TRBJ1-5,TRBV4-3,TGCGCCAGCAGCCAATGGGCTCAGGGGGCAGGAAGCAATCAGCCCCAGCATTTT,CASSQWAQGAGSNQPQHF
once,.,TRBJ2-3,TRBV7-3,TGTGCCAGCAGCCGCCGAGGGTCAGATACGCAGTATTTT,CASSRRGSDTQYF
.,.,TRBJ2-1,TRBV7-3,TGTGCCAGCAGCTTAAGGGCCCAGGTTGCGACCTACAATGAGCAGTTCTTC,CASSLRAQVATYNEQFF
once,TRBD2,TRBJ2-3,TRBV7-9,TGTGCCAGCAGCACGGGACTAGCCCTCTTAGGTACGCAGTATTTT,CASSTGLALLGTQYF
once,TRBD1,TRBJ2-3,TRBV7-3,TGTGCCAGCAGCTCGACAGGGGTGGATACGCAGTATTTT,CASSSTGVDTQYF
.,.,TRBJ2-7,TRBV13,TGTGCCAGCAGCCGCCTTGGCGAGCAGTACTTC,CASSRLGEQYF
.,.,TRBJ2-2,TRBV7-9,TGTGCCAGCAGCCCCCTCCGGGCTACCGGGGAGCTGTTTTTT,CASSPLRATGELFF
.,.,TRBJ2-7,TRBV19,TGTGCCAGTAGTATAGTACTGCGATACGAGCAGTACTTC,CASSIVLRYEQYF
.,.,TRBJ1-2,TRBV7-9,TGTGCCAGCAGCTTAGACGGGCGGATAACGTTCAACTATGGCTACACCTTC,CASSLDGRITFNYGYTF
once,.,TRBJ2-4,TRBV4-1,TGCGCCAGCAGCCAAGGTCTTGCGGGGAAAAACATTCAGTACTTC,CASSQGLAGKNIQYF